Shown below are 5 T cell receptor beta chains from a single sample sequenced in a study of CD8 T cells in Susac syndrome. An amount of RNA that ranged from roughly 0.45 to 1 ug was reverse transcribed with random hexamers. TCRdb analysed the immunoSEQ multiplex PCR reads with MiXCR anew, one entry per CDR3 protein. Found here are about 130,000 distinct CDR3 sequences, 91% of them singletons; the top ten hold 0.24%. Sequencing was carried out using CD8+ T cells from PBMCs. These TCRs come from a human donor with multiple sclerosis.

The chain carries TRBV29-1 and TRBJ1-2; 9 bases are shared with TRBD1. The germline CDR1 and CDR2 sequences are SQVTM and ANQGSEA. This CDR3 is built from 15 residues. The J segment lost 7 bases and the V segment lost 3 bases, leaving 12 bases of the junction unmatched. CDR3 in DNA: TGCAGCGTTGAGGGGACAGGGTACCGAGGGGGTGGCTACACCTTC. Translation gives CSVEGTGYRGGGYTF.

The rearrangement joins TRBV6-5 to TRBJ2-1; 7 nucleotides align to TRBD2. Germline V gene sequence: CDR1 MNHEY, CDR2 SVGAGI. With 7 bases clipped from V and 6 bases from J, the junction kept 9 bases outside the gene matches. This CDR3 is built from 14 residues. The CDR3 nucleotides are TGTGCCAGCACGGTTGCTAGCGGATCCAATGAGCAGTTCTTC. This translates into CASTVASGSNEQFF.

The V and J genes are TRBV24-1 and TRBJ1-1; D uncertain. Trimming left V 4 bases short and J 3 bases short, with 8 bases between. Germline values: CDR1 KGHDR, CDR2 SFDVKD. The CDR3 runs 13 residues. CDR3 bases: TGTGCCACCAGTGACTATTCTTACACTGAAGCTTTCTTT. This translates into CATSDYSYTEAFF.

The rearrangement links TRBV5-6 to TRBJ1-1; D unresolved. The CDR3 sequence is 12 residues long. Germline assignment: CDR1 SGHDT and CDR2 YYEEEE. With 0 bases removed from V and 5 bases from J, the gap between germline ends came to 5 bases. The CDR3 region has the DNA TGTGCCAGCAGCTTGGGACTTACTGAAGCTTTCTTT. This sequence encodes CASSLGLTEAFF.

V gene TRBV12-3 or TRBV12-4 combines with J gene TRBJ2-5, with D perhaps matching TRBD1 or TRBD2 (5 bases each). V gave up 11 bases and J gave up 5 bases, with 15 bases separating them. This CDR3 comprises 12 residues. DNA for the CDR3: TGTGCCGCCAGCAGTTGGGGGGAGACCCAGTACTTC. Translation: CAASSWGETQYF.